This record concerns one TCR beta chain sequence. The CDR3 is made up of 14 amino acids. Germline V gene sequence: CDR1 SGHNT, CDR2 YENEEA. Trimming took off 3 bases at V and 2 bases at J, with 7 bases between the two ends. This entry belongs to a study of blood T cell repertoires in COVID-19. The data were produced by immunoSEQ multiplex PCR, yet TCRdb's version contains in-frame clones alone and is incomplete. The top ten hold roughly 2.5% of the sample, which has tens of thousands of clones, 90% seen once. This sequence originates from a man in his 70s with acute or convalescent COVID-19. The sequencing sample was made of peripheral blood. This rearrangement joins TRBV11-3 to TRBJ2-2; D ambiguous. This chain's CDR3 is CASSFTENTGELFF. The CDR3 coding sequence is TGTGCCAGCAGCTTTACAGAAAACACCGGGGAGCTGTTTTTT.